This paragraph covers one TCR beta chain sequence. The sample belongs to a study of cytomegalovirus exposure and HLA in healthy donors. PCR involved 60 Vbeta and 13 Jbeta primers. Sequencing was performed with immunoSEQ multiplex PCR; in TCRdb, only in-frame clones are kept and a portion is missing. The data contain more than 130,000 clones, 60% to 80% of them singletons. Per the germline V gene, CDR1 is SGHVS and CDR2 is FQNEAQ. There are 17 residues in the CDR3. Unmatched junction bases numbered 17, after V lost 2 bases and J lost 12 bases. The chain has TRBV7-8 and TRBJ2-1; 9 bases agree with TRBD1. This sequence was found in a woman aged 45-59 years in good health and CMV-seronegative. Sequencing input: PBMCs. CDR3 nucleotides: TGTGCCAGCAGCTTAACATTACCGGGACAGGGTAAGGATGGGCAGTTCTTC. Residues: CASSLTLPGQGKDGQFF.